This TCR beta chain was documented in a study of CD8 T cells in Susac syndrome (dated by TCRdb to about 2019). Background for the entire study: Of the Susac syndrome patients who were sequenced, roughly eight were in clinical remission while about six had clinically active disease. At blood withdrawal, Susac syndrome patients were either therapy-naive, taking corticosteroids (in some cases with IVIg as well), or taking IVIg alone. The study used repertoire sequencing to test whether antigen drove CD8+ T cell activation and differentiation in Susac syndrome. Study-level results and caveats: The CD4+ T cell repertoire of patients with Susac syndrome showed no detectable clonal expansion. The number of individuals in the TCR sequencing and HLA analysis was acknowledged as relatively small.

In the case of this clonotype: Its target antigen remains unknown. No much larger clone is present one base from it, and per-base qualities are unavailable.

RNA was extracted using the RNeasy kit, and roughly 0.5 to 1 ug of the RNA was reverse transcribed with random hexamers. The immunoSEQ multiplex PCR assay, which covers 54 Vbeta and 13 Jbeta segments, was used to amplify TCR beta CDR3 regions. Bias from PCR amplification was corrected by using a synthetic template baseline for primer optimization and for computational correction. In the authors' own workflow: Only productive sequences were kept, with reads annotated to V, D and J genes according to IMGT and analyzed in immunoSEQ Analyzer. Clonality was calculated as one minus the Shannon entropy normalized by log2 of the number of productive unique sequences. For each patient and control, public and private clones were evaluated within the 100 most prevalent clones. Clones were defined as Susac-specific when absent from the healthy and MS cohorts, from approximately 1,100 published viral clones and from other ImmuneACCESS disease sequences. TCRdb reprocessing: public reads trimmed at Q25 with fastp, clones called with MiXCR, in-frame beta chains kept. Entries are consolidated by CDR3 protein sequence, retaining the most common genes and DNA. For this entry, the V and J calls and clone size follow TCRdb and not the study's own pipeline. Here the sample has about 190,000 distinct CDR3 sequences; roughly nine tenths occur a single time. The leading ten clones occupy about 0.09% of the sample.

Peripheral blood CD8+ and CD4+ T cells from healthy donors, Susac syndrome patients and multiple sclerosis patients were profiled by high-throughput TCR beta sequencing. The Susac syndrome patients fulfilled recently defined diagnostic criteria for either definite or probable disease. CD8+ TEMRA cells were enriched by FACS, while bulk CD8+ and CD4+ T cells were purified by magnetic negative isolation. Blood was collected in EDTA tubes and processed within 24 hours, with PBMCs isolated through density gradient centrifugation. PBMCs intended for TCR sequencing were cryopreserved in liquid nitrogen and thawed later in a water bath at 37 degrees C. The sorted or isolated CD4+, CD8+ and CD8+ TEMRA cells reached a purity of at least 90%. CDR1 DFQATT and CDR2 SNEGSKA are derived from the germline V gene (reference sequence). The CDR3 runs 15 amino acids, cysteine and phenylalanine included. Only the CDR3 portion is preserved as DNA: 45 bases, with reading frame beginning at the first base. Trimming costs V 5 bases and J 5 bases, and their ends lie 20 bases apart.

The TCR was taken from a human donor with Susac syndrome. The chain is encoded by TRBV20-1 joined to TRBJ2-3; TRBD1 is a possible D gene, resting on 7 matching bases. The sequenced sample consisted of CD4+ T cells from PBMCs. The CDR3 loop reads CSASKRQGGEDTQYF. Read as DNA, the sequence is TGCAGTGCTTCTAAGAGACAGGGAGGAGAAGATACGCAGTATTTT.